The clone carrying this T cell receptor (beta chain) has a handful of counts. Trimming pared 0 bases from V and 0 bases from J, leaving 16 bases between. CDR1 and CDR2 (germline): SGDLS, YYNGEE. The CDR3 has 18 amino acids. The record originates from a study of blood T cell repertoires in COVID-19. As for the study in general: Samples taken during acute and convalescent COVID-19 were collected in the United States, Italy and Spain.

Original analysis: Reference gene primer amplification gave nucleated cell count estimates. Method: immunoSEQ multiplex PCR; TCRdb's copy keeps in-frame clones and lacks some. The V and J calls and the clone size are those of that table, but D and trimming were determined from the DNA. Of approximately 200,000 clones in the sample, 85% were seen once. The cohort comprised adults aged 18 to 89 years residing in around 25 US areas. Donors were grouped by their self-reported clinical history. This receptor was taken from a middle-aged man who had recovered from COVID-19. This chain joins TRBV9 and TRBJ1-3; possible D gene TRBD1, 5 bases. The specimen sequenced was PBMCs or T cells enriched from blood (not recorded which). The CDR3 sequence is CASSVDATAALSGNTIYF. For the CDR3, the DNA is TGTGCCAGCAGCGTAGATGCGACAGCAGCCCTCTCTGGAAACACCATATATTTT.